The 32 T cell receptor beta chains below all came from one sample that was sequenced in a study of blood T cells in healthy people across ages. For the second PCR, which ran for 7 to 11 cycles, a sample-barcoded 5' primer and a J-beta primer mix were used. TCRdb re-called the 5' RACE reads with MiXCR, one entry per CDR3 protein. The data hold 350,000 to 450,000 distinct CDR3 sequences, with about 55% observed a single time. Sequencing used blood. The receptors originated from a man in his sixties in good health.

The chain joins TRBV7-8 to TRBJ1-2, with D perhaps TRBD1 (6 bases). CDR1 is SGHVS, CDR2 FQNEAQ, per germline. The CDR3 loop spans 14 amino acids. Trimming left V 5 bases short and J 4 bases short, with 14 bases between. This CDR3 is CASSPAGHLYGYTF. The CDR3 DNA reads as TGTGCCAGCAGCCCGGCGGGACACCTCTATGGCTACACCTTC. The full variable domain, rest sourced from reference TRBV7-8 and TRBJ1-2, is GAGVSQSPRYKVAKRGQDVALRCDPISGHVSLFWYQQALGQGPEFLTYFQNEAQLDKSGLPSDRFFAERPEGSVSTLKIQRTQQEDSAVYLCASSPAGHLYGYTFGSGTRLTVV.

For this clonotype: A much larger clone lies a single base off, so this may be a read error. This rearrangement joins TRBV7-9 to TRBJ2-6; the D is unclear. This CDR3 comprises 15 residues. Germline V gene data show CDR1 as SEHNR and CDR2 as FQNEAQ (reference sequence). CDR3 region: CVSSNPNLGANVLTF. The CDR3 DNA sequence: TGTGTCAGCAGCAATCCTAATTTAGGGGCCAACGTCCTGACTTTC.

This clonotype has more than one count but fewer than ten. This sequence joins TRBV7-2 and TRBJ2-7; TRBD1 matches 7 bases. Germline V gives CDR1 SGHTA, CDR2 FQGNSA. This CDR3 region has 15 residues. J was trimmed by 1 base and V by 0 bases; bases with no gene match: 3. DNA for the CDR3: TGTGCCAGCAGCTTAGCCTGGGACAGATCCTACGAGCAGTACTTC. Protein product: CASSLAWDRSYEQYF.

This rearrangement joins TRBV29-1 to TRBJ2-1; perhaps TRBD1 as D (6 bases). The J call may be faulty, since TRBJ2-7 better matches the DNA end. The CDR3 loop spans 14 amino acids. CDR1 and CDR2 (germline): SQVTM, ANQGSEA. The CDR3 protein is CSVESRTDYNEQYF. The CDR3 nucleotides read TGCAGCGTTGAAAGCCGGACAGACTACAATGAGCAGTACTTC.

This clonotype came up once. The V call is TRBV20-1, the J call TRBJ1-1, with 7 nucleotides matching TRBD1. CDR3 length: 13 amino acids. The V and J ends lost 4 bases and 5 bases, in that order; junction bases with no gene match: 7. Germline V gene sequence: CDR1 DFQATT, CDR2 SNEGSKA (reference sequence). The CDR3 reads CSATGEGATEAFF. The CDR3 DNA follows: TGCAGTGCTACCGGGGAGGGGGCGACTGAAGCTTTCTTT.

This clonotype occurred a few times. J is TRBJ1-2 and V is TRBV3-1; D might be TRBD1 (5 bases). Germline CDR1 is LGHDT and CDR2 is YNNKEL (reference sequence). The germline V and J ends were trimmed by 3 bases and 13 bases, with 15 bases remaining between them. The CDR3 spans 12 residues. CDR3 region: CASSQDGGGSTF. As DNA, the CDR3 is TGTGCCAGCAGCCAGGACGGGGGGGGTTCCACCTTC.

This sequence joins TRBV2 and TRBJ1-2; D is perhaps TRBD1 (5 bases). The CDR3 is 14 residues long. Germline CDR1 is SNHLY and CDR2 is FYNNEI. V gave up 6 bases and J gave up 0 bases, with 11 bases separating them. This CDR3 is CASRRDGANYGYTF. In DNA, the CDR3 is TGTGCCAGCAGACGGGACGGAGCTAACTATGGCTACACCTTC.

The rearrangement joins TRBV12-3 or TRBV12-4 to TRBJ2-3, with unresolved D. With 6 bases removed from V and 1 base from J, the gap between germline ends came to 17 bases. The CDR3 extends over 16 amino acids. The CDR3 DNA sequence: TGTGCCAGCAGCCCCCGGGCAAGTGAGCGCACAGATACGCAGTATTTT. It yields the protein CASSPRASERTDTQYF.

This clonotype was observed a few times. V gene TRBV20-1 combines with J gene TRBJ2-7, with D unresolved. The CDR3 is 15 amino acids. V lost 3 bases to trimming and J lost 7 bases, with 22 bases between them. From germline, CDR1 is DFQATT and CDR2 SNEGSKA (reference sequence). This CDR3 reads CSARPESLGVAEQYF. The CDR3 DNA sequence: TGCAGTGCTAGGCCAGAGAGTCTTGGAGTGGCTGAGCAGTACTTC.

The chain recombines TRBV11-2 with TRBJ2-1; TRBD1 matches 7 bases. There are 15 residues in the CDR3. J gave up 9 bases and V 1 base, and 9 bases lay outside the gene matches. Germline CDR1 is SGHAT and CDR2 is FQNNGV. The CDR3: CASSLGAGTVGEQFF. CDR3 coding DNA: TGTGCCAGCAGCTTAGGGGCCGGGACAGTAGGTGAGCAGTTCTTC.

Worth noting for this clonotype: At one end the junction does not follow the germline gene, possibly because of a read error. The rearrangement uses TRBV6-6 and TRBJ2-7; 9 bases fit TRBD2. The DNA end is more similar to TRBJ2-5, so the J call may be wrong. The CDR3 is 13 amino acids. Germline V gives CDR1 MNHNY, CDR2 SVGAGI (reference sequence). CDR3 nucleotides: TGCGCCATTTCAGCGGGAGGAAAGGAGACCCAGTACTTC. It translates to CAISAGGKETQYF.

The chain links TRBV4-3 to TRBJ2-1; maybe TRBD1 (6 bases). The CDR3 extends over 17 amino acids. CDR1 LGHNA and CDR2 YSLEER come from the germline V gene. Trimming pared 0 bases from V and 2 bases from J, leaving 14 bases between. CDR3 sequence reads: CASSQDTGRGAYNEQFF. In DNA form, the CDR3 reads TGCGCCAGCAGCCAAGATACGGGCAGGGGAGCCTACAATGAGCAGTTCTTC.

The CDR3: CASSITSGLRYEQYF. The CDR3 nucleotides read TGTGCCAGCAGCATTACTAGCGGGCTGAGATACGAGCAGTACTTC. The chain recombines TRBV11-2 with TRBJ2-4, with 9 positions matching TRBD2. The assigned J gene may be wrong: the sequence end matches TRBJ2-7 better. CDR3 length: 15 residues. CDR1 SGHAT and CDR2 FQNNGV come from the germline V gene.

This clonotype appeared a few times. This chain uses TRBV20-1 with TRBJ1-5; no definite D call. The CDR3 loop spans 13 amino acids. Trimming pared 3 bases from V and 3 bases from J, leaving 9 bases between. Germline V gene sequence: CDR1 DFQATT, CDR2 SNEGSKA (reference sequence). The CDR3 region has the DNA TGCAGTGCTAGGAGGCAGATCAATCAGCCCCAGCATTTT. Translation: CSARRQINQPQHF.

The table lists this clonotype with a count of one. This rearrangement joins TRBV6-1 to TRBJ2-3; 8 bases map to TRBD1. The CDR3 has 15 amino acids. The germline CDR1 and CDR2 sequences are MNHNS and SASEGT. The junction had 6 bases not matched to a gene; V was cut back by 5 bases and J by 2 bases. CDR3 nucleotide sequence: TGTGCCAGCAGTCTGGGACAGGTTGTCACAGATACGCAGTATTTT. It yields the protein CASSLGQVVTDTQYF.

A note on this clonotype: The junction and the germline gene differ at one end; a read error may be behind it. The chain is built from TRBV28 and TRBJ2-3; 7 positions agree with TRBD1. The length of the CDR3 is 15 residues. Germline lookup yields CDR1 MDHEN and CDR2 SYDVKM. This CDR3 is CASFEGGYSIDTQYF. The CDR3 coding sequence is TGTGCCAGCTTCGAAGGGGGCTATAGCATAGATACGCAGTATTTT.

V usage is TRBV29-1 and J usage is TRBJ2-1, with D possibly matching TRBD1 (6 bases). Trimming left V 6 bases short and J 6 bases short, with 15 bases between. Germline V CDR1 and CDR2: SQVTM, ANQGSEA. The CDR3 length is 13 residues. The CDR3 bases are TGCAGCGTCGGAGAGGACAGACGCAATGAGCAGTTCTTC. It translates to CSVGEDRRNEQFF.

This clonotype occurred once. The chain couples TRBV4-1 to TRBJ2-5; D is possibly TRBD1 (6 bases). The tail of the sequence fits TRBJ2-7 better, so the J call may be wrong. This CDR3 comprises 14 residues. Germline assignment: CDR1 MGHRA and CDR2 YSYEKL. CDR3 in DNA: TGCGCCAGCAGCCAAGAGGACAGATTGGGCGAGCAGTACTTC. As protein: CASSQEDRLGEQYF.

The chain combines TRBV9 with TRBJ2-4; D is undetermined. With the DNA end fitting TRBJ2-7 better, the J assignment may be wrong. In germline, CDR1 is SGDLS, CDR2 YYNGEE. This CDR3 has 15 residues. The CDR3 DNA follows: TGTGCCAGCAGCGCCCAGGAAGGATCCCTCGGCGAGCAGTACTTC. Protein product: CASSAQEGSLGEQYF.

CDR3: CASSRSGTGREKLFF. The CDR3 region has the DNA TGTGCCAGCAGCCGCTCCGGGACAGGGCGTGAAAAACTGTTTTTT. This chain uses TRBV3-1 with TRBJ1-4; 9 nucleotides agree with TRBD1. Germline CDR1 and CDR2: LGHDT and YNNKEL (reference sequence). Trimming took 4 bases from V and 7 from J; bases not matched to a gene: 7. CDR3 length equals 15 residues.

In the case of this clonotype: A read error may account for a junction end that differs from germline. The chain recombines TRBV9 with TRBJ1-4; D possibly corresponds to TRBD1 (6 bases). The CDR3 runs to 16 residues. Germline CDR1 SGDLS, CDR2 YYNGEE. The CDR3: CASGVGGTSTNEKLFF. CDR3 in DNA: TGTGCCAGCGGCGTAGGAGGGACATCAACTAATGAAAAACTGTTTTTT. The variable domain in full, completed from reference TRBV9 and TRBJ1-4, reads DSGVTQTPKHLITATGQRVTLRCSPRSGDLSVYWYQQSLDQGLQFLIQYYNGEERAKGNILERFSAQQFPDLHSELNLSSLELGDSALYFCASGVGGTSTNEKLFFGSGTQLSVL.

CDR3 loop: CASSPPVGQETQYF. CDR3 nucleotide sequence: TGTGCCAGCAGCCCCCCCGTTGGGCAAGAGACCCAGTACTTC. The rearrangement uses TRBV7-9 and TRBJ2-5; no clear D gene. Trimming took 5 bases from V and 2 from J, leaving 12 bases between them. This CDR3 is 14 amino acids long. The V gene's germline CDR1 is SEHNR and CDR2 FQNEAQ (reference sequence).

The CDR3 DNA reads TGTGCCAGCAAAATCTCGGAGGGCTGTGGCTACACCTTC. Translation: CASKISEGCGYTF. This chain connects TRBV27 to TRBJ1-2; D is undetermined. This CDR3 is built from 13 residues. Germline CDR1 reads MNHEY; CDR2 reads SMNVEV (reference sequence). V was shortened by 7 bases and J by 7 bases, with 16 bases between the two germline ends.

This chain uses TRBV4-3 with TRBJ2-1; 9 bases are shared with TRBD2. Trimming at V came to 2 bases and at J to 6 bases, leaving 8 bases not matched to a gene. The germline V gene encodes CDR1 LGHNA and CDR2 YSLEER. CDR3 length: 16 residues. The DNA for the CDR3 is TGCGCCAGCAGCCAACTCATTAGCGGGAGTGGCAATGAGCAGTTCTTC. Its protein product is CASSQLISGSGNEQFF.

This clonotype has a handful of counts. CDR3 coding DNA: TGTGCCAGCAGCAGGGGACTAGCGGTTGGGGAGCAGTACTTC. Protein: CASSRGLAVGEQYF. The chain employs TRBV7-9 and TRBJ2-5; 11 bases align to TRBD2. Germline V gene data show CDR1 as SEHNR and CDR2 as FQNEAQ (reference sequence). V was pared by 5 bases and J by 11 bases, with 10 bases of the junction left unmatched. The CDR3 contains 14 residues.

The V call is TRBV7-2, the J call TRBJ2-7; TRBD2 agrees at 7 bases. Germline values: CDR1 SGHTA, CDR2 FQGNSA. V dropped 4 bases and J dropped 5; count of bases not matched to a gene: 11. The CDR3 is made up of 15 amino acids. The CDR3 region has the DNA TGTGCCAGCAGCTCTCGGGCGGGAGCTTCCCACGAGCAGTACTTC. Protein: CASSSRAGASHEQYF.

The sample holds a few counts of this clonotype. The chain uses TRBV9 and TRBJ2-1; D gene uncertain. Germline values: CDR1 SGDLS, CDR2 YYNGEE. This CDR3 is built from 13 residues. The V and J ends lost 2 bases and 6 bases respectively, with 9 bases between them. The CDR3 coding sequence is TGTGCCAGCAGCGTGGCGACGTCCAATGAGCAGTTCTTC. It encodes CASSVATSNEQFF.

The chain links TRBV5-6 to TRBJ2-3, with 12 bases lining up with TRBD1. Per germline, CDR1 SGHDT and CDR2 YYEEEE. J lost 0 bases, V lost 4 bases, and 6 bases had no gene match. The CDR3 is 17 residues long. In nucleotides, the CDR3 is TGTGCCAGCAGCGGGGGACAGGGGGCTCGAAGCACAGATACGCAGTATTTT. Amino acid sequence: CASSGGQGARSTDTQYF.

J is TRBJ2-4 and V is TRBV7-9; 8 bases match TRBD1. The DNA end lines up better with TRBJ2-7; the J call may be wrong. There are 17 residues in the CDR3. Per germline, CDR1 SEHNR and CDR2 FQNEAQ (reference sequence). The CDR3 region has the DNA TGTGCCAGCAGCAGCCGAGGGGACAGGCTTTTTTACTACGAGCAGTACTTC. Its protein product is CASSSRGDRLFYYEQYF.

As for this clonotype: Germline and junction disagree at one end, which may indicate a read error. The rearrangement links TRBV28 to TRBJ2-5; tentative D call: TRBD1 (6 bases). Germline V gives CDR1 MDHEN, CDR2 SYDVKM. The CDR3 runs 15 residues. The CDR3 sequence: CAGSSPRGDKRTQYF. In nucleotides, the CDR3 is TGTGCCGGCAGTTCCCCCCGAGGGGACAAGAGAACCCAGTACTTC.

This clonotype showed up just a few times. The rearrangement links TRBV20-1 to TRBJ2-5; TRBD1 matches 8 bases. This CDR3 region has 16 residues. CDR1 and CDR2 (germline): DFQATT, SNEGSKA (reference sequence). V was clipped by 0 bases and J by 5 bases; unmatched bases: 11. DNA for the CDR3: TGCAGTGCTAGAGATGATTCAGGGGGCAACATGGAGACCCAGTACTTC. Its translation: CSARDDSGGNMETQYF.

The CDR3 reads CASSPRGPRILEQYF. Written as DNA, the CDR3 is TGTGCCAGCAGCCCTCGTGGGCCCCGTATTTTAGAGCAGTACTTC. The rearrangement links TRBV28 to TRBJ2-7; D uncertain. Germline V gives CDR1 MDHEN, CDR2 SYDVKM. The CDR3 has 15 amino acids. The ends were cut back, 6 bases at V and 7 bases at J, with 22 bases in the middle.